A selection of T cell receptor beta chains follows, all from one sample in a study of T cells after somatic rescue of genetic block. Sequencing used immunoSEQ multiplex PCR; TCRdb keeps in-frame clones, though not all of them. The sample gives approximately 70,000 clones, approximately 91% of which show up once; about 3% is in the top ten. The sample consisted of peripheral blood mononuclear cells (PBMCs). The receptor source for this set is a man younger than 45. Each CDR3 is given with its conserved first and last residue. The order of the fields is J gene, V gene, D gene, CDR3 DNA, CDR3 protein. The D gene is left open where the match is weak.

>TRBJ2-1|TRBV5-1|-
TGCGCCACCCGAGGGGGACCCGCTTCCGGTGAGCAGTTCTTC
CATRGGPASGEQFF
>TRBJ2-2|TRBV2|-
TGTGCCAGCAGCCCTACAGGGAACACCGGGGAGCTGTTTTTT
CASSPTGNTGELFF
>TRBJ2-1|TRBV29-1|TRBD2
TGCAGCGTCCTCGGCGGGGGGTTTACCTACAATGAGCAGTTCTTC
CSVLGGGFTYNEQFF
>TRBJ2-3|TRBV29-1|-
TGCAGCGTTGAAGTCTTGGGTAGCAGGAGAGATACGCAGTATTTT
CSVEVLGSRRDTQYF
>TRBJ1-3|TRBV5-1|TRBD1
TGCGCCAGCAGCGCGGGACAGGGAACGGTTTCTGGAAACACCATATATTTT
CASSAGQGTVSGNTIYF
>TRBJ1-5|TRBV15|TRBD1
TGTGCCACCAGCAGCGGACAGGGGGCGATTAGCAATCAGCCCCAGCATTTT
CATSSGQGAISNQPQHF
>TRBJ2-1|TRBV6-5|-
TGTGCCAGCAGTTACGAGGTCTGGGGGCACGAGCAGTTCTTC
CASSYEVWGHEQFF
>TRBJ1-6|TRBV30|-
TGTGCCTGGATCTCCTATAATTCACCCCTCCACTTT
CAWISYNSPLHF
>TRBJ2-7|TRBV7-9|-
TGTGCCAGCAGCTTCCGGGACCCCGAGCAGTACTTC
CASSFRDPEQYF
>TRBJ2-7|TRBV5-6|TRBD2
TGTGCCAGCAGCTTGAATTGGACTAGCGGGAGTTTATCCTACGAGCAGTACTTC
CASSLNWTSGSLSYEQYF